These 3 T cell receptor beta chains came from one sample sequenced in a study of lymphopenia after photon versus proton radiotherapy. Produced via immunoSEQ multiplex PCR; TCRdb's table is partial and in-frame only. The top ten clones hold less than 25% of a sample with roughly 17,000 clones, more than 65% of them seen once. The sequences come from peripheral blood, collected from a patient treated with proton-based radiotherapy. The receptor source for this set is a man in his sixties or seventies with pancreatic cancer.

The J gene is TRBJ2-7, the V gene TRBV19; maybe TRBD2 (7 bases). Germline V gene sequence: CDR1 LNHDA, CDR2 SQIVND (reference sequence). The CDR3 contains 14 residues. The ends were cut back, 5 bases at V and 8 bases at J, with 19 bases in the middle. The CDR3 coding sequence is TGTGCCAGTAGTTCCCGGGGGGCGACTAAGCAGCAGTACTTC. It encodes CASSSRGATKQQYF.

The genes are TRBV9 and TRBJ2-5; D call uncertain. The germline V gene encodes CDR1 SGDLS and CDR2 YYNGEE. The CDR3 spans 15 residues. V was pared by 0 bases and J by 5 bases, with 14 bases between. DNA of the CDR3: TGTGCCAGCAGCGTAGAAGGTTTCTACGGGGAGACCCAGTACTTC. It specifies CASSVEGFYGETQYF.

CDR3 sequence: CASSLGHSGNTIYF. CDR3 in DNA: TGTGCCAGCAGTCTCGGACACTCTGGAAACACCATATATTTT. V usage is TRBV28 and J usage is TRBJ1-3, with a weak D call TRBD1 (5 bases). Germline values: CDR1 MDHEN, CDR2 SYDVKM. V shed 5 bases and J shed 0 bases, with 8 bases lying between them. This CDR3 is built from 14 residues.